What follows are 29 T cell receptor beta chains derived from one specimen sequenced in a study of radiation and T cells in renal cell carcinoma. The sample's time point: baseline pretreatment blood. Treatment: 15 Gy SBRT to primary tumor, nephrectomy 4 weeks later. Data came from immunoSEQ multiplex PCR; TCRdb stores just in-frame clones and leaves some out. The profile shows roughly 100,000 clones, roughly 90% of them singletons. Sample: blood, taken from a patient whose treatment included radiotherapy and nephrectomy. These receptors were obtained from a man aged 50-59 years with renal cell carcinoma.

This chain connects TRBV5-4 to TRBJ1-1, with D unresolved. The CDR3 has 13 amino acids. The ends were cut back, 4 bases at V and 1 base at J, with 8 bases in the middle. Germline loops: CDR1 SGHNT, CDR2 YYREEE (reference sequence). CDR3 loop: CASSGTANTEAFF. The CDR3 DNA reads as TGTGCCAGCAGCGGAACAGCGAACACTGAAGCTTTCTTT.

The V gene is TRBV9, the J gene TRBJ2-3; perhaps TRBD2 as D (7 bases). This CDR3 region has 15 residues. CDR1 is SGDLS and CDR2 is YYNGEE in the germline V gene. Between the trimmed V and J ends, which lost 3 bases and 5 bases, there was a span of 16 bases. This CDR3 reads CASSARGGARDTQYF. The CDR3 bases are TGTGCCAGCAGCGCCAGAGGGGGGGCCAGAGATACGCAGTATTTT.

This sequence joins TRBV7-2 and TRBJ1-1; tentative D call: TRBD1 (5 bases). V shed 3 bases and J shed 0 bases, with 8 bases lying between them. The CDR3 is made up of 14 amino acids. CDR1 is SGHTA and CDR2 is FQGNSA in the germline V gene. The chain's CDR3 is CASSFGHMNTEAFF. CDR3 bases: TGTGCCAGCAGCTTTGGACACATGAACACTGAAGCTTTCTTT.

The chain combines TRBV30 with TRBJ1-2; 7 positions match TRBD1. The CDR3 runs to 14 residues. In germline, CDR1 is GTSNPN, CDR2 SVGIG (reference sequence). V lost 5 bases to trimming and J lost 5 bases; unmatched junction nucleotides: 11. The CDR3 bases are TGTGCCTGGGGATCGGGACAGCTAGGATATGGCTACACCTTC. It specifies CAWGSGQLGYGYTF.

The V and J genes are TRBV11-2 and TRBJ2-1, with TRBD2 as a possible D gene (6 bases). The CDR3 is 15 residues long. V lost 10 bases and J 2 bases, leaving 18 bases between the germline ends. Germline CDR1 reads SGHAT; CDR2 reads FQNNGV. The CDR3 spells CATALVAGPYNEQFF. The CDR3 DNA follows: TGTGCCACCGCTTTAGTGGCGGGGCCCTACAATGAGCAGTTCTTC.

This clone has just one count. In DNA form, the CDR3 reads TGTGCCAGCAGTGAAGGTTTGGCTTCTGAAGCTTTCTTT. As protein: CASSEGLASEAFF. J is TRBJ1-1 and V is TRBV6-1; D is unresolved. CDR3 size: 13 residues. V shed 1 base and J shed 6 bases, with 9 bases lying between them. From germline, CDR1 is MNHNS and CDR2 SASEGT.

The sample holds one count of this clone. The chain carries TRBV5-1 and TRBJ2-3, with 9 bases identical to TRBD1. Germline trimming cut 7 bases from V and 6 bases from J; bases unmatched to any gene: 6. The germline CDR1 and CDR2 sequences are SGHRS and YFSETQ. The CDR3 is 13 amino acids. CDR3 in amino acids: CASSGQGEDTQYF. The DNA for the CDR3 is TGCGCCAGCTCGGGACAGGGTGAGGATACGCAGTATTTT.

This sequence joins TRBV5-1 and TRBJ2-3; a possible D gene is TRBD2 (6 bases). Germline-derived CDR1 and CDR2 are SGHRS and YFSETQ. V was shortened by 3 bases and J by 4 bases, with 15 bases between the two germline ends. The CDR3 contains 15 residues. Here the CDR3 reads CASSSWGGVSDTQYF. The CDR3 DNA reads TGCGCCAGCAGCTCCTGGGGCGGGGTCTCAGATACGCAGTATTTT.

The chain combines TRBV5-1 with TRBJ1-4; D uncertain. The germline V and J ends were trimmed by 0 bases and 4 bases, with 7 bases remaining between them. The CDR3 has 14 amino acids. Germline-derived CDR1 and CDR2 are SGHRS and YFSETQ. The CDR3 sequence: CASSLERNNEKLFF. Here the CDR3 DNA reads TGCGCCAGCAGCTTGGAGCGGAATAATGAAAAACTGTTTTTT.

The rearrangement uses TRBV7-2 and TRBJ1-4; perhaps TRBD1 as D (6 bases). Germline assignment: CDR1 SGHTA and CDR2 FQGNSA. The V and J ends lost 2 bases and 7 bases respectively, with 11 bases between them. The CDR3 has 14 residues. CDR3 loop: CASSLRQEGEKLFF. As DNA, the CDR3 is TGTGCCAGCAGCTTAAGACAGGAGGGTGAAAAACTGTTTTTT.

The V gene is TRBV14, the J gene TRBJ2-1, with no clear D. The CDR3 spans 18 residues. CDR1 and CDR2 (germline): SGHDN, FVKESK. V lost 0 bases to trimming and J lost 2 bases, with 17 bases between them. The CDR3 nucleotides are TGTGCCAGCAGCCAAGATTTCCGGCCCCCACCACCCTACAATGAGCAGTTCTTC. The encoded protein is CASSQDFRPPPPYNEQFF.

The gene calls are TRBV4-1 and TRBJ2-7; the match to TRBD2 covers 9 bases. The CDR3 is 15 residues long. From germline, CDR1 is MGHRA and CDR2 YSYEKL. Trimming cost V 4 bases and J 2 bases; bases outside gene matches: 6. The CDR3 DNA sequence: TGCGCCAGCAGCCCCGGGCGGGGGGGAGCCTACGAGCAGTACTTC. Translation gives CASSPGRGGAYEQYF.

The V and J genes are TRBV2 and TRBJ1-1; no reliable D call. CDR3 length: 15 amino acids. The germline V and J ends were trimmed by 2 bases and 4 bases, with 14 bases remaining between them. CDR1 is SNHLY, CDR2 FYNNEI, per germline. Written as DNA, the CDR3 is TGTGCCAGCAGTGAAATGAACCGGGCGGGCACTGAAGCTTTCTTT. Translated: CASSEMNRAGTEAFF.

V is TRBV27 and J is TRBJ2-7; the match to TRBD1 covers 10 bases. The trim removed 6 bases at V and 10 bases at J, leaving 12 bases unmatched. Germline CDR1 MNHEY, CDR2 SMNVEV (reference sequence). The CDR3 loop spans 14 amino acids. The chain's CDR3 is CASRERGQGWGQYF. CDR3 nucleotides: TGTGCCAGCAGAGAACGGGGACAGGGGTGGGGTCAGTACTTC.

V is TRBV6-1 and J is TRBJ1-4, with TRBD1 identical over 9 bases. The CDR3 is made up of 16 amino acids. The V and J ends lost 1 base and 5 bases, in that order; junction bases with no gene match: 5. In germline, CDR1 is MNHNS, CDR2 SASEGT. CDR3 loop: CASSEDGGTGNEKLFF. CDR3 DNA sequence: TGTGCCAGCAGTGAAGACGGCGGGACAGGGAATGAAAAACTGTTTTTT.

The CDR3 loop reads CASSPQGATEAFF. The DNA for the CDR3 is TGTGCCAGCAGCCCTCAGGGGGCGACTGAAGCTTTCTTT. This chain uses TRBV11-3 with TRBJ1-1, with 8 bases lining up with TRBD1. This CDR3 comprises 13 residues. The germline V gene encodes CDR1 SGHNT and CDR2 YENEEA. J was trimmed by 5 bases and V by 5 bases; bases with no gene match: 4.

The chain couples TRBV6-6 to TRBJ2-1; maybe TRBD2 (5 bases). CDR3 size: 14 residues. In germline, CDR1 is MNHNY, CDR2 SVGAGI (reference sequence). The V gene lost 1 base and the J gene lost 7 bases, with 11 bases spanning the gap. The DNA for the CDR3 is TGTGCCAGCAGTTACTACCGGACGGGAAATGAGCAGTTCTTC. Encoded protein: CASSYYRTGNEQFF.

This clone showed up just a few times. This CDR3 is CSVARDYGYTF. CDR3 nucleotide sequence: TGCAGCGTTGCCAGAGACTATGGCTACACCTTC. V usage is TRBV29-1 and J usage is TRBJ1-2, with D hard to call. There are 11 residues in the CDR3. The ends were cut back, 4 bases at V and 3 bases at J, with 6 bases in the middle. The germline CDR1 and CDR2 sequences are SQVTM and ANQGSEA. Filled out from reference TRBV29-1 and TRBJ1-2, the complete variable domain reads SAVISQKPSRDICQRGTSLTIQCQVDSQVTMMFWYRQQPGQSLTLIATANQGSEATYESGFVIDKFPISRPNLTFSTLTVSNMSPEDSSIYLCSVARDYGYTFGSGTRLTVV.

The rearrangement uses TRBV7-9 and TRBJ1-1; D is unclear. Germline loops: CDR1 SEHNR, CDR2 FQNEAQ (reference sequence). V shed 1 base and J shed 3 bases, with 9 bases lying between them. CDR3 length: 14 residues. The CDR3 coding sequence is TGTGCCAGCAGCTTAGAGGTCAGACACACTGAAGCTTTCTTT. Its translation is CASSLEVRHTEAFF.

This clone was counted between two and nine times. The CDR3 DNA is TGTGCCAGCAGCCTCCCCCCATGGCGGACTAGCTCTCTAGAGACCCAGTACTTC. Its protein product is CASSLPPWRTSSLETQYF. The V and J genes are TRBV7-2 and TRBJ2-5; TRBD2 aligns across 8 bases. The CDR3 is 18 amino acids. Germline CDR1 is SGHTA and CDR2 is FQGNSA. V shed 5 bases and J 4 bases; nucleotides not matched to a gene: 18.

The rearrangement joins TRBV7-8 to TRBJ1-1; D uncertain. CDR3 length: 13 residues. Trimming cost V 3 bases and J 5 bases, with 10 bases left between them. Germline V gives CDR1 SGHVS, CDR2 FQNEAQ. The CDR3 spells CASSLKTGTEAFF. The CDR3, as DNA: TGTGCCAGCAGCTTGAAAACCGGGACTGAAGCTTTCTTT.

CDR3 sequence reads: CASETNGGGREKLFF. The DNA of the CDR3 is TGTGCCAGCGAGACCAACGGGGGGGGACGAGAAAAACTGTTTTTT. V gene TRBV28 combines with J gene TRBJ1-4, with a possible D match to TRBD1 (5 bases). Trimming removed 8 bases from V and 8 bases from J, with 21 bases in between. The CDR3 has 15 residues. The germline V gene encodes CDR1 MDHEN and CDR2 SYDVKM.

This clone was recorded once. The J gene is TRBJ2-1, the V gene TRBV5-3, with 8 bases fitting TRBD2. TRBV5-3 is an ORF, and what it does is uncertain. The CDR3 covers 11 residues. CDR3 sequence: CAERESNEQFF. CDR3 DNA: TGTGCGGAGCGGGAGAGTAATGAGCAGTTCTTC.

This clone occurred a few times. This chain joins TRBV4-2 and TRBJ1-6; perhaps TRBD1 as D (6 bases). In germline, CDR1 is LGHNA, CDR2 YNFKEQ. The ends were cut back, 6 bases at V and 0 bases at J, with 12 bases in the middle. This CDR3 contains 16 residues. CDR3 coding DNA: TGTGCCAGCAGTCAAAACAGGGCCTCCTATAATTCACCCCTCCACTTT. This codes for CASSQNRASYNSPLHF.

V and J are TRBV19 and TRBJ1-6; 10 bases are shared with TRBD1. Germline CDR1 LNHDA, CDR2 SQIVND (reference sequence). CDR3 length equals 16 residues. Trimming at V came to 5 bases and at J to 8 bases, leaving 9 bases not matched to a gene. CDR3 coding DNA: TGTGCCAGTAGTCTCCCGCCGGGACAGGGGTATTCACCCCTCCACTTT. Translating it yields CASSLPPGQGYSPLHF.

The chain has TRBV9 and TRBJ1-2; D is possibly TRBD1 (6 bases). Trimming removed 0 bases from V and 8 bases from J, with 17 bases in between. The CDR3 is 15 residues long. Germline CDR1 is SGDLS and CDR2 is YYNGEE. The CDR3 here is CASSVGTGRSAGYTF. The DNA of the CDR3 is TGTGCCAGCAGCGTAGGAACAGGGAGGTCCGCCGGCTACACCTTC.

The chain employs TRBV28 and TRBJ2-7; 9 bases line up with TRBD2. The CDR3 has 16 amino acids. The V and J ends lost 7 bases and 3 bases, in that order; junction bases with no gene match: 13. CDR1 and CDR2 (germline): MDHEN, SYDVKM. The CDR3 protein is CASIPAHSGRLYEQYF. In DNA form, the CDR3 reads TGTGCCAGCATCCCCGCTCATAGCGGGAGACTCTACGAGCAGTACTTC.

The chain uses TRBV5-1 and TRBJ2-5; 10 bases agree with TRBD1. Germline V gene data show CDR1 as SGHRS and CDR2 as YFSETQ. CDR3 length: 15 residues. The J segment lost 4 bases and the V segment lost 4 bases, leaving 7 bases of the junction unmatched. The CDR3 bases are TGCGCCAGCAGCCCCTCCGGGGACAGGGGAGAGACCCAGTACTTC. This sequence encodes CASSPSGDRGETQYF.

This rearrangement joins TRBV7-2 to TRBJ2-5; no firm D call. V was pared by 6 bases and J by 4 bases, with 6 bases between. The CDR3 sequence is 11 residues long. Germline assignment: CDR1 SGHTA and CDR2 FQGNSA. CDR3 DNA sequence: TGTGCCAGCAGTCTTACAGAGACCCAGTACTTC. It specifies CASSLTETQYF. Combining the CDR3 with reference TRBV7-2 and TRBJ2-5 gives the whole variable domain GAGVSQSPSNKVTEKGKDVELRCDPISGHTALYWYRQSLGQGLEFLIYFQGNSAPDKSGLPSDRFSAERTGGSVSTLTIQRTQQEDSAVYLCASSLTETQYFGPGTRLLVL.